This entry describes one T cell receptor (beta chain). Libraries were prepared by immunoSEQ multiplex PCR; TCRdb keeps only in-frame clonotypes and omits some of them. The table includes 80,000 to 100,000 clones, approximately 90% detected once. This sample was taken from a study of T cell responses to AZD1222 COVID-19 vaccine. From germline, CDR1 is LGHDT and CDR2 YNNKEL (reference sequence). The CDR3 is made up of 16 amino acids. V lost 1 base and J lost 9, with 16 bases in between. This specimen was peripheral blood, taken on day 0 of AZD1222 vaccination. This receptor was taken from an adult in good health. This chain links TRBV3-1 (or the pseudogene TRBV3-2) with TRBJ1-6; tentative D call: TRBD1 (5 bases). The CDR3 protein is CASSQAGRQRGSPLHF. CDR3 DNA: TGTGCCAGCAGCCAAGCGGGTCGGCAAAGGGGTTCACCCCTCCACTTT.